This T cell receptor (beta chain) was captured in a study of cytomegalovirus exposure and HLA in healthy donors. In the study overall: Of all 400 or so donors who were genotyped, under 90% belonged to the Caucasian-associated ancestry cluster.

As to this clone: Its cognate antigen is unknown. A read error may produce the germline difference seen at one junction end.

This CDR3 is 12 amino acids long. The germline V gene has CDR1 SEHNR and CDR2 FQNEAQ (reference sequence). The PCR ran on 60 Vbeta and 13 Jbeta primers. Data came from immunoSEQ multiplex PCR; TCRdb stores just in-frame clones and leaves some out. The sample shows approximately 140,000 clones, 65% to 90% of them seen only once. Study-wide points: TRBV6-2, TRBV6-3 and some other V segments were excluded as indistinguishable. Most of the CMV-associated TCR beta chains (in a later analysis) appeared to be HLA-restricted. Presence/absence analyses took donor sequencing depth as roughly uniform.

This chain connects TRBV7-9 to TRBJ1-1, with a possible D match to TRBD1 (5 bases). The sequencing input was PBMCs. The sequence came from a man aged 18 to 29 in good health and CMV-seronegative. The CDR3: CSSTQGSTEAFF. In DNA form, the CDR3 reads TGTTCCAGCACCCAGGGATCGACTGAAGCTTTCTTT.